This TCR beta chain was recovered during a study of T-cell reconstitution after alpha-beta-depleted transplantation in children. Study-level results: Alpha-beta T cells about two months after transplant reportedly derived from several hundred expanded graft clones.

Unique molecular identifiers were used in preparing the TCRbeta library. A single record per CDR3 protein comes from TCRdb applying MiXCR to the PCR reads. Among fewer than 750,000 distinct CDR3 sequences, 23% were seen once, and the ten largest hold less than 15%. This CDR3 has 13 amino acids. Germline V gene lookup returns CDR1 SGHRS and CDR2 YFSETQ. V was cut by 2 bases and J by 3 bases, with 5 bases left in between. Notes on this clonotype: The target antigen is unknown.

The sequence derives from a boy under two years old who had a stem cell transplant for acute myeloid leukemia, so the T cells may come from the graft donor. The input for sequencing was PBMCs, mostly from graft donor cells, taken 360 days after TCRalphabeta/CD19-depleted stem cell transplant. The chain joins TRBV5-1 to TRBJ2-2; D ambiguous. As DNA, the CDR3 is TGCGCCAGCAGCTTATATTACACCGGGGAGCTGTTTTTT. It translates to CASSLYYTGELFF.